The 28 T cell receptor beta chains below all came from one sample that was sequenced in a study of Tregs in tolerant kidney transplant recipients. Generated by immunoSEQ multiplex PCR, the TCRdb table keeps only in-frame clones and is missing some. The sample includes 110,000 or so clones, about 90% of them seen just once. Sequencing input: CD4+ T cells from blood. Receptors were obtained from a human donor in good health.

The J gene is TRBJ1-4, the V gene TRBV7-9; TRBD1 is a possible D gene (6 bases). Germline CDR1 SEHNR, CDR2 FQNEAQ (reference sequence). The V end was cut by 2 bases, the J end by 7 bases, with 11 bases between. The CDR3 has 14 amino acids. In DNA form, the CDR3 reads TGTGCCAGCAGCTTACGGGGAGGGGGTGAAAAACTGTTTTTT. Its protein product is CASSLRGGGEKLFF.

The chain uses TRBV5-1 and TRBJ1-4, with a tentative D call TRBD1 (5 bases). There are 16 residues in the CDR3. Germline lookup yields CDR1 SGHRS and CDR2 YFSETQ. V was pared by 0 bases and J by 8 bases, with 17 bases between. The CDR3 region has the DNA TGCGCCAGCAGCTTGGCCGTGGTCGGGAGGGACGAAAAACTGTTTTTT. This encodes CASSLAVVGRDEKLFF.

This chain uses TRBV7-9 with TRBJ2-7; TRBD1 agrees at 11 bases. The CDR3 has 18 amino acids. Germline assignment: CDR1 SEHNR and CDR2 FQNEAQ (reference sequence). The ends lost 6 bases at V and 2 bases at J; junction bases unmatched: 15. CDR3 amino acids: CASSPSPGLGQGAYEQYF. The CDR3 nucleotides read TGTGCCAGCAGTCCGTCCCCGGGATTGGGACAGGGGGCCTACGAGCAGTACTTC. The variable domain in full, with the rest retrieved from reference TRBV7-9 and TRBJ2-7, is DTGVSQNPRHKITKRGQNVTFRCDPISEHNRLYWYRQTLGQGPEFLTYFQNEAQLEKSRLLSDRFSAERPKGSFSTLEIQRTEQGDSAMYLCASSPSPGLGQGAYEQYFGPGTRLTVT.

This sequence joins TRBV30 and TRBJ1-2; D unclear. V was cut by 3 bases and J by 4 bases, with 15 bases left in between. The length of the CDR3 is 14 residues. Germline CDR1 and CDR2: GTSNPN and SVGIG (reference sequence). This CDR3 is CAWSAGSGGYGYTF. DNA of the CDR3: TGTGCCTGGAGCGCCGGCTCGGGTGGCTATGGCTACACCTTC.

The V call is TRBV7-8, the J call TRBJ2-7; 8 bases agree with TRBD1. Unmatched junction bases numbered 18, after V lost 6 bases and J lost 8 bases. Germline-derived CDR1 and CDR2 are SGHVS and FQNEAQ. This CDR3 spans 16 amino acids. The CDR3 loop is CASSQEGGQGTLQQYF. The DNA of the CDR3 is TGTGCCAGCAGTCAGGAGGGCGGACAGGGCACCCTTCAGCAGTACTTC.

The V and J genes are TRBV15 and TRBJ1-3; 7 bases are a match to TRBD1. Germline loops: CDR1 LNHNV, CDR2 YYDKDF (reference sequence). This CDR3 is built from 13 residues. The ends lost 5 bases at V and 6 bases at J; junction bases unmatched: 4. The CDR3 here is CATSVDRANTIYF. CDR3 in DNA: TGTGCCACCAGCGTAGACAGGGCAAACACCATATATTTT.

This chain uses TRBV2 with TRBJ1-1, with D unresolved. Germline CDR1 reads SNHLY; CDR2 reads FYNNEI. There are 14 residues in the CDR3. V shed 2 bases and J shed 1 base, with 8 bases lying between them. The DNA of the CDR3 is TGTGCCAGCAGTGAATGGGCAACGAACACTGAAGCTTTCTTT. This translates into CASSEWATNTEAFF.

The rearrangement links TRBV29-1 to TRBJ2-6; no reliable D call. The CDR3 is 12 amino acids. In germline, CDR1 is SQVTM, CDR2 ANQGSEA. Trimming shortened V by 4 bases and J by 3 bases, and 4 bases separated the two germline ends. Here the CDR3 DNA reads TGCAGCGTTGGAGGTGGGGCCAACGTCCTGACTTTC. This translates into CSVGGGANVLTF.

The chain employs TRBV11-2 and TRBJ2-5; 9 positions match TRBD1. Losses at the gene ends were 5 bases for V and 5 bases for J; bases not matched to a gene: 9. CDR3 size: 15 residues. Germline lookup yields CDR1 SGHAT and CDR2 FQNNGV. The CDR3 spells CASSRRTGAVETQYF. In DNA, the CDR3 is TGTGCCAGCAGCCGAAGGACAGGGGCAGTCGAGACCCAGTACTTC. Full variable domain (missing parts from reference TRBV11-2 and TRBJ2-5): EAGVAQSPRYKIIEKRQSVAFWCNPISGHATLYWYQQILGQGPKLLIQFQNNGVVDDSQLPKDRFSAERLKGVDSTLKIQPAKLEDSAVYLCASSRRTGAVETQYFGPGTRLLVL.

This chain uses TRBV9 with TRBJ2-1; no clear D. The V gene lost 2 bases and the J gene lost 9 bases, with 15 bases spanning the gap. The CDR3 is made up of 14 amino acids. Germline V lookup: CDR1 SGDLS, CDR2 YYNGEE. CDR3 residues: CASSVYEFWAEQFF. CDR3 coding DNA: TGTGCCAGCAGCGTTTATGAGTTTTGGGCTGAGCAGTTCTTC.

This clone was seen just once. The chain uses TRBV4-1 and TRBJ1-1; D not resolved. The CDR3 sequence is 15 residues long. The germline gives CDR1 MGHRA, CDR2 YSYEKL. V lost 1 base to trimming and J lost 3 bases, with 12 bases between them. CDR3 loop: CASSQVTSRDTEAFF. The CDR3 region has the DNA TGCGCCAGCAGCCAAGTAACCAGCCGGGACACTGAAGCTTTCTTT.

The chain couples TRBV10-3 to TRBJ1-5; maybe TRBD1 (6 bases). V was cut by 2 bases and J by 1 base, with 12 bases left in between. The V gene's germline CDR1 is ENHRY and CDR2 SYGVKD. The CDR3 extends over 16 amino acids. This chain's CDR3 is CAISETGWRSNQPQHF. Here the CDR3 DNA reads TGTGCCATCAGTGAGACAGGGTGGAGGAGCAATCAGCCCCAGCATTTT.

CDR3 sequence (DNA): TGTGCCAGCAGCCTCGGACAGGATCGAAACTATGGCTACACCTTC. Amino acid sequence: CASSLGQDRNYGYTF. The rearrangement joins TRBV6-5 to TRBJ1-2; 7 bases map to TRBD1. V shed 6 bases, J shed 2 bases, and the junction held 9 bases outside the gene matches. CDR1 MNHEY and CDR2 SVGAGI come from the germline V gene. The CDR3 runs 15 residues.

This chain connects TRBV29-1 to TRBJ1-3, with TRBD1 matching over 7 bases. The CDR3 runs to 14 residues. The germline CDR1 and CDR2 sequences are SQVTM and ANQGSEA. Trimming cost V 4 bases and J 3 bases; bases outside gene matches: 6. The DNA for the CDR3 is TGCAGCGTTGGGCCAGGGGGAGGTGGAAACACCATATATTTT. This sequence encodes CSVGPGGGGNTIYF. Together with reference TRBV29-1 and TRBJ1-3, the CDR3 gives the full variable domain: SAVISQKPSRDICQRGTSLTIQCQVDSQVTMMFWYRQQPGQSLTLIATANQGSEATYESGFVIDKFPISRPNLTFSTLTVSNMSPEDSSIYLCSVGPGGGGNTIYFGEGSWLTVV.

V gene TRBV30 combines with J gene TRBJ2-7, with TRBD1 identical over 8 bases. This CDR3 has 13 residues. The junction had 3 bases not matched to a gene; V was cut back by 5 bases and J by 0 bases. CDR1 GTSNPN and CDR2 SVGIG come from the germline V gene (reference sequence). CDR3 sequence: CAWDRGSSYEQYF. CDR3 in DNA: TGTGCCTGGGACAGGGGAAGCTCCTACGAGCAGTACTTC. The variable domain in full, completed from reference TRBV30 and TRBJ2-7, reads SQTIHQWPATLVQPVGSPLSLECTVEGTSNPNLYWYRQAAGRGLQLLFYSVGIGQISSEVPQNLSASRPQDRQFILSSKKLLLSDSGFYLCAWDRGSSYEQYFGPGTRLTVT.

This sequence joins TRBV7-8 and TRBJ2-7; 8 positions agree with TRBD1. With V trimmed by 4 bases and J by 0 bases, 11 bases remained unmatched. The CDR3 has 17 residues. CDR1 and CDR2 (germline): SGHVS, FQNEAQ. Here the CDR3 DNA reads TGTGCCAGCAGCTGGAGGGACAGGCCGTACTACTCCTACGAGCAGTACTTC. As protein: CASSWRDRPYYSYEQYF.

The chain is built from TRBV18 and TRBJ1-1; D might be TRBD1 (6 bases). CDR1 is KGHSH, CDR2 LQKENI, per germline. CDR3 length: 16 residues. V was trimmed by 4 bases and J by 5 bases, leaving 20 bases between them. The CDR3 sequence: CASSRGGGGGWTEAFF. CDR3 coding DNA: TGTGCCAGCTCACGGGGGGGCGGAGGAGGATGGACTGAAGCTTTCTTT.

The genes are TRBV2 and TRBJ1-1; 7 bases are shared with TRBD1. The CDR3 runs to 11 residues. CDR1 and CDR2 (germline): SNHLY, FYNNEI. CDR3 DNA sequence: TGTGCTCAGGGGGGGAACACTGAAGCTTTCTTT. Translated: CAQGGNTEAFF.

The chain couples TRBV15 to TRBJ2-7; a possible D gene is TRBD1 (5 bases). The V end lost 0 bases, the J end lost 9 bases, and 9 bases lay between the germline ends. This CDR3 is 12 amino acids long. Germline V lookup: CDR1 LNHNV, CDR2 YYDKDF (reference sequence). CDR3 nucleotide sequence: TGTGCCACCAGCAGAGATAGGGGCGGGCAGTACTTC. It specifies CATSRDRGGQYF.

The chain has TRBV28 and TRBJ2-6, with 7 bases identical to TRBD1. Germline CDR1 MDHEN, CDR2 SYDVKM. V trimming: 5 bases; J trimming: 1 base; junction bases outside the gene matches: 2. The CDR3 totals 15 residues. The CDR3 DNA sequence: TGTGCCAGCAGTAACAGGGGTTCTGGGGCCAACGTCCTGACTTTC. This gives the protein CASSNRGSGANVLTF.

V is TRBV5-1 and J is TRBJ2-3; D is possibly TRBD2 (6 bases). V lost 0 bases to trimming and J lost 6 bases, with 17 bases between them. Germline lookup yields CDR1 SGHRS and CDR2 YFSETQ. This CDR3 region has 16 residues. The CDR3 protein is CASSLAGTEGWDTQYF. CDR3 coding DNA: TGCGCCAGCAGCTTGGCTGGAACGGAGGGTTGGGATACGCAGTATTTT.

The V call is TRBV5-1, the J call TRBJ2-4; 12 bases map to TRBD2. The CDR3 totals 20 residues. V was pared by 3 bases and J by 4 bases, with 17 bases of the junction left unmatched. Germline assignment: CDR1 SGHRS and CDR2 YFSETQ. The CDR3 spells CASSSEGASGRVRRKNIQYF. As DNA, the CDR3 is TGCGCCAGCAGCTCCGAAGGGGCTAGCGGGAGGGTTAGAAGAAAAAACATTCAGTACTTC.

This clone was seen only once. V usage is TRBV5-1 and J usage is TRBJ1-4, with TRBD1 as a possible D gene (6 bases). Germline V lookup: CDR1 SGHRS, CDR2 YFSETQ. Trimming stripped 4 bases from V and 0 bases from J, with 19 bases between. This CDR3 comprises 18 residues. DNA of the CDR3: TGCGCCAGCAGCGTTCTACCCCGGGACACCGCAACTAATGAAAAACTGTTTTTT. Protein: CASSVLPRDTATNEKLFF.

The rearrangement uses TRBV5-1 and TRBJ1-1, with TRBD1 identical over 9 bases. Germline V CDR1 and CDR2: SGHRS, YFSETQ. Unmatched junction bases numbered 3, after V lost 5 bases and J lost 1 base. The CDR3 is made up of 14 amino acids. The CDR3 spells CASRSGQGNTEAFF. Here the CDR3 DNA reads TGCGCCAGCAGGTCGGGACAGGGGAACACTGAAGCTTTCTTT.

The CDR3 sequence: CASSYSQRNNEQFF. CDR3 in DNA: TGTGCCAGCAGTTACAGCCAGCGGAACAATGAGCAGTTCTTC. The V call is TRBV6-6, the J call TRBJ2-1; possible D gene TRBD2, 5 bases. The CDR3 is 14 residues long. Germline lookup yields CDR1 MNHNY and CDR2 SVGAGI (reference sequence). The ends were cut back, 2 bases at V and 5 bases at J, with 10 bases in the middle.

The chain uses TRBV27 and TRBJ2-2; possibly TRBD2 for D (6 bases). The V gene lost 8 bases and the J gene lost 4 bases, with 20 bases spanning the gap. Germline V gene data show CDR1 as MNHEY and CDR2 as SMNVEV (reference sequence). The CDR3 length is 16 residues. The CDR3 coding sequence is TGTGCCAGCGCCCTCCTCGCGGGGCCGGGCACCGGGGAGCTGTTTTTT. Protein product: CASALLAGPGTGELFF.

J is TRBJ1-1 and V is TRBV6-5, with TRBD1 matching 8 bases. CDR1 and CDR2 from the germline V gene are MNHEY and SVGAGI. This CDR3 is built from 12 residues. With 6 bases clipped from V and 6 bases from J, the junction kept 3 bases outside the gene matches. As DNA, the CDR3 is TGTGCCAGCAGCAAGACAGGGGCTGAAGCTTTCTTT. Translated, it gives CASSKTGAEAFF.

This rearrangement joins TRBV29-1 to TRBJ2-7, with D perhaps TRBD1 (6 bases). V was clipped by 4 bases and J by 8 bases, with 15 bases between them. CDR3 size: 12 residues. The germline gives CDR1 SQVTM, CDR2 ANQGSEA. CDR3 in amino acids: CSVGDGTFKQYF. Here the CDR3 DNA reads TGCAGCGTTGGGGACGGGACATTCAAGCAGTACTTC.